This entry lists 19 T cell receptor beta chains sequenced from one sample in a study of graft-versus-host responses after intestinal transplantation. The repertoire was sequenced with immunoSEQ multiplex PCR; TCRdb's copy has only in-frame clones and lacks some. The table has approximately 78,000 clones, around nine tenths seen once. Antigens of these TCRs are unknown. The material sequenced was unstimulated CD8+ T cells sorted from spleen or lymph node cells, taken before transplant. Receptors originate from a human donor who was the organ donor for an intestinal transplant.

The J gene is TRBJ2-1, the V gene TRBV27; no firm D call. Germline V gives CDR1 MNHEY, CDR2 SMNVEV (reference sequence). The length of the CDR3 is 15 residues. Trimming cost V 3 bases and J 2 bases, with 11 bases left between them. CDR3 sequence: CASSLVGVTYNEQFF. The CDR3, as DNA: TGTGCCAGCAGTTTGGTCGGAGTAACCTACAATGAGCAGTTCTTC.

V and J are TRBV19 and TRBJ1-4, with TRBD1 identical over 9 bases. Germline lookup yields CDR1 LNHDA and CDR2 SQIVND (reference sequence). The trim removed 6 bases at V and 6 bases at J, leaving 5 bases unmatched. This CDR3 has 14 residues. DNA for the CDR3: TGTGCCAGTAGCACCGGGACAGGGTATGAAAAACTGTTTTTT. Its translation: CASSTGTGYEKLFF. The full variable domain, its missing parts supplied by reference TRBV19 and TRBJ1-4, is DGGITQSPKYLFRKEGQNVTLSCEQNLNHDAMYWYRQDPGQGLRLIYYSQIVNDFQKGDIAEGYSVSREKKESFPLTVTSAQKNPTAFYLCASSTGTGYEKLFFGSGTQLSVL.

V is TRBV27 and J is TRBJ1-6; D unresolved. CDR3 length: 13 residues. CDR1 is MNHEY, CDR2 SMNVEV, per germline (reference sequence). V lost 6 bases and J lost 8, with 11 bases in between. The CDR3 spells CASSLQWDSPLHF. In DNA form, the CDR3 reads TGTGCCAGCAGCCTTCAGTGGGATTCACCCCTCCACTTT.

CDR3 DNA sequence: TGCAGCGCTAGAGGCGGGGAGATCGCAGATACGCAGTATTTT. As protein: CSARGGEIADTQYF. This chain connects TRBV29-1 to TRBJ2-3; maybe TRBD2 (6 bases). CDR3 length: 14 residues. V was shortened by 7 bases and J by 4 bases, with 18 bases between the two germline ends. CDR1 and CDR2 (germline): SQVTM, ANQGSEA.

This CDR3 is CASSKTRRYYGYTF. The CDR3 bases are TGTGCCAGCAGCAAGACGCGGAGGTACTATGGCTACACCTTC. The genes are TRBV4-2 and TRBJ1-2, with no clear D. V dropped 5 bases and J dropped 3 bases, with 13 bases sitting between them. CDR3 length equals 14 residues. Looked up from germline, CDR1 is LGHNA and CDR2 is YNFKEQ.

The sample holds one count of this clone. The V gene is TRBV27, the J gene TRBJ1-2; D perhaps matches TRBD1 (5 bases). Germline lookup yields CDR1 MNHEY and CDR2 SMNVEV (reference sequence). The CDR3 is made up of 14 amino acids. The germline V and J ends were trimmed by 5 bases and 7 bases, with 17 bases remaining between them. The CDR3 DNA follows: TGTGCCAGCAGTGATAATACCGTTACAGGTGGCTACACCTTC. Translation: CASSDNTVTGGYTF.

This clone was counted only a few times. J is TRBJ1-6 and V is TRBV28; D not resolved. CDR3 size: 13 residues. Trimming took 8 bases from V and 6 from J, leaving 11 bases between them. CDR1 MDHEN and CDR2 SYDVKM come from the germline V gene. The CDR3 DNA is TGTGCCAGCTTTGGGGATACTAATTCACCCCTCCACTTT. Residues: CASFGDTNSPLHF.

This CDR3 reads CASSQEISEAYEQYF. The DNA of the CDR3 is TGTGCCAGCAGCCAAGAGATTAGCGAGGCCTACGAGCAGTACTTC. The chain carries TRBV4-2 and TRBJ2-7; possible D gene TRBD2, 5 bases. The V end was cut by 0 bases, the J end by 2 bases, with 11 bases between. Germline V lookup: CDR1 LGHNA, CDR2 YNFKEQ. The CDR3 extends over 15 amino acids.

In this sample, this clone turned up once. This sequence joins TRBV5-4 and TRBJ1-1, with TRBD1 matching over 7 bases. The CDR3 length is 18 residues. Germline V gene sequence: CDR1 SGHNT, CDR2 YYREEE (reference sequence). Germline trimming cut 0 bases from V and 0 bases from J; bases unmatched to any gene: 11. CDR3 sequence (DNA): TGTGCCAGCAGCTTGGAGCGCCGGAGGGGGCGAATGAACACTGAAGCTTTCTTT. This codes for CASSLERRRGRMNTEAFF. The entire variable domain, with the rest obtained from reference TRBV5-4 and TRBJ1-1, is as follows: ETGVTQSPTHLIKTRGQQVTLRCSSQSGHNTVSWYQQALGQGPQFIFQYYREEENGRGNFPPRFSGLQFPNYSSELNVNALELDDSALYLCASSLERRRGRMNTEAFFGQGTRLTVV.

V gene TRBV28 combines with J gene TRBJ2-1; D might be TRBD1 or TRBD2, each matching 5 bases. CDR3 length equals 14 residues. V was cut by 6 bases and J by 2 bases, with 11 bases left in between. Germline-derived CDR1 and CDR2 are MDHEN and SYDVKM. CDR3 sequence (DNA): TGTGCCAGCAGGGCCCCGGGACCCTACAATGAGCAGTTCTTC. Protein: CASRAPGPYNEQFF. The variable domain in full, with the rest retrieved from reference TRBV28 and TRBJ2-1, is DVKVTQSSRYLVKRTGEKVFLECVQDMDHENMFWYRQDPGLGLRLIYFSYDVKMKEKGDIPEGYSVSREKKERFSLILESASTNQTSMYLCASRAPGPYNEQFFGPGTRLTVL.

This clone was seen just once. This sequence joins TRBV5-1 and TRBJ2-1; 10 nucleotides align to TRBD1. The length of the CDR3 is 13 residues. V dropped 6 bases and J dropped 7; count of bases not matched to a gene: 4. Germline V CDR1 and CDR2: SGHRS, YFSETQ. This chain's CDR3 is CASTLDRGNEQFF. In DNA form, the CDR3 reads TGCGCCAGCACCCTGGACAGGGGGAATGAGCAGTTCTTC.

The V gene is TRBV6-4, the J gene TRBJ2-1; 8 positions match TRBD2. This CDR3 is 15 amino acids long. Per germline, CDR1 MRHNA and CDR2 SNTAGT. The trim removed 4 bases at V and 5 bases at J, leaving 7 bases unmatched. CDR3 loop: CASSAVGGDHNEQFF. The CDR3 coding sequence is TGTGCCAGCAGTGCTGTCGGGGGGGATCACAATGAGCAGTTCTTC.

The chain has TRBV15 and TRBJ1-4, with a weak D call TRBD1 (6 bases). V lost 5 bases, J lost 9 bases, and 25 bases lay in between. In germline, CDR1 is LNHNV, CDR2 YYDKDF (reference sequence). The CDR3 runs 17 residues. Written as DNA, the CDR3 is TGTGCCACCAGCTTATGGGGCGCTACAGGGACGAGAAAAAAACTGTTTTTT. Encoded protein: CATSLWGATGTRKKLFF.

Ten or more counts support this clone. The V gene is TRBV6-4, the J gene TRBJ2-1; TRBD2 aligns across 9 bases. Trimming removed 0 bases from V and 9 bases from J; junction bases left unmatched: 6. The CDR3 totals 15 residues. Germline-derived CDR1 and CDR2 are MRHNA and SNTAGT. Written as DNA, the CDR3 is TGTGCCAGCAGTGACTCGAGGGGACTAGCAAGTGAGCAGTTCTTC. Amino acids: CASSDSRGLASEQFF.

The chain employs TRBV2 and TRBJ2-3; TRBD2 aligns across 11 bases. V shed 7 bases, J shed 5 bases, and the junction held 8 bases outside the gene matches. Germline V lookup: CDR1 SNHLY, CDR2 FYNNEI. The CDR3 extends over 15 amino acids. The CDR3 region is CASNLSGGAKDTQYF. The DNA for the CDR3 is TGTGCCAGCAACCTTAGCGGGGGGGCCAAAGATACGCAGTATTTT.

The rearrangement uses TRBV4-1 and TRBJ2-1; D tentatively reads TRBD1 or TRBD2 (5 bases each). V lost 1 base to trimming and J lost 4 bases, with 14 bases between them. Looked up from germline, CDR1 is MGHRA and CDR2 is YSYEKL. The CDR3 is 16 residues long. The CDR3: CASSQVGGPPYNEQFF. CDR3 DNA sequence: TGCGCCAGCAGCCAAGTTGGGGGACCGCCTTACAATGAGCAGTTCTTC.

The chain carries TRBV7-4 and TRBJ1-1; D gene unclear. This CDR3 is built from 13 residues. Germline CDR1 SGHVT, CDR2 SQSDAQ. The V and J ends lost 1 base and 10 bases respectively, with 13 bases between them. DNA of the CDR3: TGTGCCAGCAGCTTAGAAGACCGACGAGTAGCTTTCTTT. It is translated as CASSLEDRRVAFF.

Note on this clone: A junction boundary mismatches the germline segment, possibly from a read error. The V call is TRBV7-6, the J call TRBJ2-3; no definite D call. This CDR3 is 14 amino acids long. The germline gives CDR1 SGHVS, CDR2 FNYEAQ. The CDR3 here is CASSFGPDFPLWLF. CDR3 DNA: TGTGCCAGCAGCTTCGGCCCGGATTTCCCGTTATGGCTTTTT. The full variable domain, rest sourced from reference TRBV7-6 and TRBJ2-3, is GAGVSQSPRYKVTKRGQDVALRCDPISGHVSLYWYRQALGQGPEFLTYFNYEAQQDKSGLPNDRFSAERPEGSISTLTIQRTEQRDSAMYRCASSFGPDFPLWLFGPGTRLTVL.

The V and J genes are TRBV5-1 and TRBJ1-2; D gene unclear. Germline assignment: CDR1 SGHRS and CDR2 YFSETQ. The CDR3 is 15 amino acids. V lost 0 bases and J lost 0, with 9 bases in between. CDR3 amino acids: CASSLGWQANYGYTF. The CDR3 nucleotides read TGCGCCAGCAGCTTGGGGTGGCAGGCTAACTATGGCTACACCTTC.